This is a list of T cell receptor beta chains from one sample in a study of cytomegalovirus exposure and HLA in healthy donors. Data came from immunoSEQ multiplex PCR; TCRdb stores just in-frame clones and leaves some out. The sample gives 150,000 to 200,000 clones, roughly 68% of which show up once; about 10% is in the top ten. Sequenced sample: PBMCs. The receptors derive from a man aged 25 to 40 in good health and CMV-seropositive. CDR3s include the opening cysteine and the closing phenylalanine or tryptophan. The order of the fields is V gene, D gene, clone size, J gene, CDR3 protein, CDR3 DNA. D genes are given only for firm matches. Only part of the rows carry a size: once, few, many, or a class if the clone is expanded.

>TRBV6-5|TRBD1|once|TRBJ1-1
CASSEQGGDTEAFF
TGTGCCAGCAGTGAACAGGGGGGAGACACTGAAGCTTTCTTT
>TRBV9|TRBD1|.|TRBJ2-7
CASSVDQTGYEQYF
TGTGCCAGCAGCGTAGACCAGACAGGGTACGAGCAGTACTTC
>TRBV27|.|.|TRBJ2-1
CASSFLRPGGANEQFF
TGTGCCAGCAGTTTTCTTCGGCCTGGGGGGGCGAATGAGCAGTTCTTC
>TRBV7-2|.|.|TRBJ1-5
CASSLRDEPYQPQHF
TGTGCCAGCAGCTTACGGGATGAGCCGTATCAGCCCCAGCATTTT
>TRBV30|.|.|TRBJ2-3
CAWSQSGLTDTQYF
TGTGCCTGGAGTCAGAGCGGCCTCACAGATACGCAGTATTTT
>TRBV7-9|TRBD2|.|TRBJ2-7
CASSLAEGLAVYEQYF
TGTGCCAGCAGCTTAGCAGAGGGACTAGCGGTCTACGAGCAGTACTTC
>TRBV30|.|.|TRBJ2-1
CAWSGGPTYNEQFF
TGTGCCTGGAGTGGTGGGCCCACTTACAATGAGCAGTTCTTC
>TRBV5-4|.|few|TRBJ1-6
CASRRVSGNSPLHF
TGTGCCAGCCGCAGGGTTAGTGGGAATTCACCCCTCCACTTT
>TRBV28|TRBD1|.|TRBJ1-5
CASSSGTGGNQPQHF
TGTGCCAGCAGCTCCGGGACAGGGGGCAATCAGCCCCAGCATTTT
>TRBV28|TRBD1|.|TRBJ1-5
CASSLPGQGGPRPQHF
TGTGCCAGCAGTCTCCCAGGACAGGGAGGGCCTCGGCCCCAGCATTTT
>TRBV7-8|TRBD2|.|TRBJ2-7
CASSLVWGGRKKGAGGDEQYF
TGTGCCAGCAGCTTAGTCTGGGGAGGTCGGAAGAAAGGAGCGGGAGGTGACGAGCAGTACTTC
>TRBV7-3|.|.|TRBJ1-1
CASSLYGYTEAFF
TGTGCCAGCAGCTTATACGGGTACACTGAAGCTTTCTTT
>TRBV25-1|.|.|TRBJ2-3
CASSGGHFTDTQYF
TGTGCCAGCAGTGGGGGACATTTCACAGATACGCAGTATTTT
>TRBV5-6|.|.|TRBJ2-7
CASSPGTTTYEQYF
TGTGCCAGCAGCCCCGGGACAACAACCTACGAGCAGTACTTC
>TRBV5-1|TRBD2|.|TRBJ2-2
CASSLYGTTDTGELFF
TGCGCCAGCAGCTTGTACGGGACTACAGACACCGGGGAGCTGTTTTTT
>TRBV9|.|.|TRBJ2-7
CASSVGQLRDSYEQYF
TGTGCCAGCAGCGTCGGACAGCTGCGTGACTCCTACGAGCAGTACTTC
>TRBV2|.|.|TRBJ1-5
CASSLGPNQPQHF
TGTGCCAGCAGCCTTGGGCCTAATCAGCCCCAGCATTTT
>TRBV6-5|.|.|TRBJ1-5
CASSYKGLNQPQHF
TGTGCCAGCAGTTACAAGGGACTCAATCAGCCCCAGCATTTT
>TRBV6-1|.|.|TRBJ2-5
CAIETELQETQYF
TGTGCCATAGAAACAGAACTCCAAGAGACCCAGTACTTC
>TRBV5-5|.|.|TRBJ2-7
CASSFNPELLEQYF
TGTGCCAGCAGCTTTAACCCAGAACTATTAGAGCAGTACTTC
>TRBV5-1|TRBD1|few|TRBJ1-2
CASSSDRVSYGYTF
TGCGCCAGCAGCTCGGACAGGGTCTCCTATGGCTACACCTTC
>TRBV2|.|.|TRBJ1-2
CASSDQRGSGYTF
TGTGCCAGCAGTGATCAAAGGGGAAGTGGCTACACCTTC
>TRBV5-1|.|.|TRBJ2-7
CASSSDRPYEQYF
TGCGCCAGCAGCTCGGACAGACCTTACGAGCAGTACTTC
>TRBV9|.|.|TRBJ2-2
CASSPMGGTDTGELFF
TGTGCCAGCAGCCCCATGGGGGGTACGGACACCGGGGAGCTGTTTTTT
>TRBV10-1|TRBD1|.|TRBJ1-6
CASRDTGENSPLHF
TGCGCCAGCAGGGATACAGGGGAAAATTCACCCCTCCACTTT
>TRBV5-1|.|.|TRBJ2-1
CASKPRETYNEQFF
TGCGCCAGCAAGCCCAGGGAAACCTACAATGAGCAGTTCTTC
>TRBV29-1|.|few|TRBJ2-5
CSACGEPLYQETQYF
TGCAGCGCTTGCGGGGAGCCGCTTTACCAAGAGACCCAGTACTTC
>TRBV18|.|.|TRBJ2-1
CASSLRGTHNNEQFF
TGTGCCAGCTCACTACGGGGGACGCACAACAATGAGCAGTTCTTC
>TRBV5-1|TRBD1|.|TRBJ2-2
CASSLQGANTGELFF
TGCGCCAGCAGCTTGCAGGGGGCGAACACCGGGGAGCTGTTTTTT
>TRBV25-1|TRBD2|.|TRBJ2-1
CASSDLAGTYNEQFF
TGTGCCAGCAGTGATCTAGCGGGGACCTACAATGAGCAGTTCTTC
>TRBV5-1|.|.|TRBJ2-3
CASSETSTDTQYF
TGCGCCAGCTCTGAGACTAGCACAGATACGCAGTATTTT
>TRBV5-1|TRBD2|.|TRBJ2-1
CASSLGLAGVNEQFF
TGCGCCAGCAGCTTGGGACTAGCGGGAGTTAATGAGCAGTTCTTC
>TRBV5-4|.|once|TRBJ1-4
CASSLRWENEKLFF
TGTGCCAGCAGCTTACGATGGGAGAATGAAAAACTGTTTTTT